This entry lists 8 T cell receptor beta chains sequenced from one sample in a study of blood T cell repertoires in COVID-19. This table comes from immunoSEQ multiplex PCR, and its TCRdb copy is limited to in-frame clones, with some not included. The table shows about 300,000 clones, with 70% to 90% occurring only once. Sequenced material: PBMCs or T cells enriched from blood (not recorded which). These TCRs come from a man aged 30 to 45 who had recovered from COVID-19.

V usage is TRBV7-2 and J usage is TRBJ2-3, with D maybe TRBD2 (7 bases). The CDR3 contains 16 residues. From germline, CDR1 is SGHTA and CDR2 FQGNSA. Trimming stripped 0 bases from V and 0 bases from J, with 10 bases between. CDR3 in DNA: TGTGCCAGCAGCTTAGCGGGGGGGGCTAGCACAGATACGCAGTATTTT. It specifies CASSLAGGASTDTQYF.

This rearrangement joins TRBV19 to TRBJ2-7; TRBD2 is a possible D gene (5 bases). The CDR3 spans 16 residues. From germline, CDR1 is LNHDA and CDR2 SQIVND (reference sequence). The ends were cut back, 5 bases at V and 0 bases at J, with 17 bases in the middle. DNA for the CDR3: TGTGCCAGTAGTTTTCGGGGAGCGGCCTCCTCCTACGAGCAGTACTTC. Protein: CASSFRGAASSYEQYF.

The J gene is TRBJ2-7, the V gene TRBV28, with TRBD2 matching over 9 bases. The CDR3 spans 13 residues. Germline V lookup: CDR1 MDHEN, CDR2 SYDVKM. Trimming at V came to 6 bases and at J to 3 bases, leaving 3 bases not matched to a gene. The CDR3 spells CASSATSGYEQYF. Here the CDR3 DNA reads TGTGCCAGCAGCGCGACTAGCGGCTACGAGCAGTACTTC.

The chain recombines TRBV7-2 with TRBJ2-2; D may be TRBD1 (5 bases). The CDR3 runs 15 residues. Germline V CDR1 and CDR2: SGHTA, FQGNSA. V gave up 7 bases and J gave up 4 bases, with 16 bases separating them. The CDR3 bases are TGTGCCAGCACTCCCGTCCTAGGGGTCACCGGGGAGCTGTTTTTT. Translating it yields CASTPVLGVTGELFF. Filled out from reference TRBV7-2 and TRBJ2-2, the complete variable domain reads GAGVSQSPSNKVTEKGKDVELRCDPISGHTALYWYRQSLGQGLEFLIYFQGNSAPDKSGLPSDRFSAERTGGSVSTLTIQRTQQEDSAVYLCASTPVLGVTGELFFGEGSRLTVL.

With respect to this clone: Distinct nucleotide sequences in the sample also encode this CDR3. V usage is TRBV5-4 and J usage is TRBJ1-1; no firm D call. The CDR3 has 13 residues. The ends were cut back, 0 bases at V and 2 bases at J, with 5 bases in the middle. The germline CDR1 and CDR2 sequences are SGHNT and YYREEE (reference sequence). Written as DNA, the CDR3 is TGTGCCAGCAGCTTGGGCACTAACACTGAAGCTTTCTTT. Its protein product is CASSLGTNTEAFF.

V usage is TRBV27 and J usage is TRBJ2-2, with 14 positions matching TRBD2. Trimming took 6 bases from V and 4 from J; bases not matched to a gene: 10. The CDR3 loop spans 18 amino acids. Germline V lookup: CDR1 MNHEY, CDR2 SMNVEV (reference sequence). The CDR3 region is CASRLGGTSGSLTGELFF. CDR3 DNA sequence: TGTGCCAGCAGGTTAGGGGGGACTAGCGGGAGCCTCACCGGGGAGCTGTTTTTT.

The chain carries TRBV18 and TRBJ1-2, with 7 bases lining up with TRBD1. The CDR3 totals 17 residues. Germline V lookup: CDR1 KGHSH, CDR2 LQKENI. Germline trimming cut 3 bases from V and 5 bases from J; bases unmatched to any gene: 15. Here the CDR3 DNA reads TGTGCCAGCTCACCCTCCGAAAACACAGGGGATCGGTATGGCTACACCTTC. Its translation: CASSPSENTGDRYGYTF.

This clone has just one count. The chain employs TRBV28 and TRBJ2-1, with D possibly TRBD1 on 6 matching bases. CDR3 size: 14 residues. Germline V gene sequence: CDR1 MDHEN, CDR2 SYDVKM. The ends were cut back, 4 bases at V and 5 bases at J, with 12 bases in the middle. CDR3 sequence reads: CASSYRVGDNEQFF. DNA of the CDR3: TGTGCCAGCAGTTACAGGGTTGGGGACAATGAGCAGTTCTTC. The full variable domain, in which reference TRBV28 and TRBJ2-1 provide the parts outside the CDR3, is DVKVTQSSRYLVKRTGEKVFLECVQDMDHENMFWYRQDPGLGLRLIYFSYDVKMKEKGDIPEGYSVSREKKERFSLILESASTNQTSMYLCASSYRVGDNEQFFGPGTRLTVL.